This record looks at one TCR beta chain sequence and its context. The antigen remains undetermined. The data are from a study of graft-versus-host responses after intestinal transplantation. Study information: Multivisceral, liver-intestinal, or isolated intestinal transplants were performed in recipients. For around 3 years after anti-thymocyte globulin induction, all recipients took tacrolimus and steroids.

Germline CDR1 reads SEHNR; CDR2 reads FQNEAQ (reference sequence). CDR3 length equals 12 residues. Trimming stripped 5 bases from V and 4 bases from J, with 9 bases between. Assay: immunoSEQ multiplex PCR; the TCRdb copy retains only in-frame clones and omits some. The table has some 79,000 clones, roughly nine tenths seen once. Study-level points and caveats: GvH clones detected in recipient marrow included some appearing first in ileum or blood.

The chain has TRBV7-9 and TRBJ2-7; TRBD2 is a possible D gene (6 bases). The clonotype originates from a human donor who received an intestinal transplant. Sequenced material: unstimulated CD4+ T cells sorted from spleen or lymph node cells, taken before intestinal transplant. The CDR3 protein is CASSPAGYEQYF. The CDR3 DNA follows: TGTGCCAGCAGCCCCGCGGGGTACGAGCAGTACTTC.